The 27 T cell receptor beta chains reported below all come from one sample, sequenced in a study of post-analysis software for immune sequencing data. Presence of unique molecular identifiers characterized the TCR beta cDNA libraries. TCRdb recomputed calls from the PCR reads with MiXCR, one row per CDR3 protein. The sample holds fewer than 600,000 distinct CDR3 sequences, roughly 45% seen once. Study conclusions and caveats: Controls showed lower frequencies than patients for four to six TRBV segments, and TRBV5-6, TRBV5-1 and TRBV20-1 were among these.

The antigens these receptors bind are not known. Material: blood. These receptors came from a girl aged 10-17 years with multiple sclerosis.

The chain links TRBV27 to TRBJ1-2; D remains unclear. The CDR3 spans 16 residues. The V end was cut by 6 bases, the J end by 4 bases, with 21 bases between. Germline V gene sequence: CDR1 MNHEY, CDR2 SMNVEV (reference sequence). The DNA for the CDR3 is TGTGCCAGCAGGCACTCGGACGCGCGGTCGGGCTATGGCTACACCTTC. Protein sequence: CASRHSDARSGYGYTF.

The V call is TRBV7-2, the J call TRBJ2-5; TRBD2 matches at 13 bases. The CDR3 totals 15 residues. Germline assignment: CDR1 SGHTA and CDR2 FQGNSA. With V trimmed by 5 bases and J by 4 bases, 4 bases remained unmatched. Here the CDR3 DNA reads TGTGCCAGCAGCCGGACTAGCGGGAGCCGAGAGACCCAGTACTTC. This gives the protein CASSRTSGSRETQYF.

This rearrangement joins TRBV28 to TRBJ2-5; 7 nucleotides agree with TRBD2. V was clipped by 3 bases and J by 0 bases; unmatched bases: 7. The CDR3 sequence is 16 residues long. Germline V gene data show CDR1 as MDHEN and CDR2 as SYDVKM. CDR3 sequence: CASSFGASGYQETQYF. CDR3 nucleotide sequence: TGTGCCAGCAGTTTCGGGGCTAGCGGTTACCAAGAGACCCAGTACTTC. Combining the CDR3 with reference TRBV28 and TRBJ2-5 gives the whole variable domain DVKVTQSSRYLVKRTGEKVFLECVQDMDHENMFWYRQDPGLGLRLIYFSYDVKMKEKGDIPEGYSVSREKKERFSLILESASTNQTSMYLCASSFGASGYQETQYFGPGTRLLVL.

The gene calls are TRBV5-1 and TRBJ2-3; D remains ambiguous. The V end lost 4 bases, the J end lost 10 bases, and 16 bases lay between the germline ends. The CDR3 length is 13 residues. Germline V lookup: CDR1 SGHRS, CDR2 YFSETQ. CDR3 loop: CASSLADEYAQYF. The CDR3 nucleotides read TGCGCCAGCAGCCTGGCAGACGAATACGCGCAGTATTTT.

This clonotype was recorded many times. The chain recombines TRBV7-6 with TRBJ1-5; possible D gene TRBD1, 5 bases. Per germline, CDR1 SGHVS and CDR2 FNYEAQ. Trimming took 2 bases from V and 7 from J, leaving 9 bases between them. The CDR3 has 13 amino acids. CDR3 DNA: TGTGCCAGCAGCTTATCGGGGACCCAGCCCCAGCATTTT. This translates into CASSLSGTQPQHF.

The chain recombines TRBV5-1 with TRBJ1-6; the D is unclear. The CDR3 sequence is 14 residues long. The germline V gene encodes CDR1 SGHRS and CDR2 YFSETQ. The V gene lost 0 bases and the J gene lost 10 bases, with 11 bases spanning the gap. Here the CDR3 reads CASSLEAADSPLHF. The CDR3 DNA sequence: TGCGCCAGCAGCTTGGAGGCTGCGGACTCACCCCTCCACTTT.

This clonotype was observed a few times. The rearrangement joins TRBV6-5 to TRBJ1-2; D gene uncertain. The CDR3 covers 14 residues. V lost 4 bases and J lost 5, with 14 bases in between. Germline values: CDR1 MNHEY, CDR2 SVGAGI. CDR3 sequence (DNA): TGTGCCAGCAGTTTGTCTGGGTCCGGGTATGGCTACACCTTC. Protein sequence: CASSLSGSGYGYTF.

J is TRBJ2-1 and V is TRBV7-9; 13 bases align to TRBD2. V lost 5 bases, J lost 1 base, and 8 bases stayed unmatched. Per germline, CDR1 SEHNR and CDR2 FQNEAQ (reference sequence). The CDR3 contains 18 residues. The CDR3 loop is CASSDGLAGAGSYNEQFF. The CDR3 DNA reads TGTGCCAGCAGCGACGGACTAGCGGGAGCGGGGTCCTACAATGAGCAGTTCTTC.

The CDR3 DNA sequence: TGTGCCAGCAGTGAAGGGGACGTGAACATTCAGTACTTC. The encoded protein is CASSEGDVNIQYF. The genes are TRBV28 and TRBJ2-4; D is perhaps TRBD1 or TRBD2 (5 bases each). The CDR3 is 13 residues long. The V gene's germline CDR1 is MDHEN and CDR2 SYDVKM. Trimming stripped 5 bases from V and 7 bases from J, with 12 bases between. Variable domain in full (rest from reference TRBV28 and TRBJ2-4): DVKVTQSSRYLVKRTGEKVFLECVQDMDHENMFWYRQDPGLGLRLIYFSYDVKMKEKGDIPEGYSVSREKKERFSLILESASTNQTSMYLCASSEGDVNIQYFGAGTRLSVL.

The V gene is TRBV25-1, the J gene TRBJ2-2, with D perhaps matching TRBD2 (7 bases). This CDR3 comprises 18 residues. The V gene lost 6 bases and the J gene lost 2 bases, with 22 bases spanning the gap. Per the germline V gene, CDR1 is MGHDK and CDR2 is SYGVNS. CDR3 residues: CASRPGHETSRNTGELFF. In DNA form, the CDR3 reads TGTGCCAGCAGACCGGGACACGAGACTAGCAGAAACACCGGGGAGCTGTTTTTT.

The chain uses TRBV9 and TRBJ2-1; the D gene is possibly TRBD1 (5 bases). Germline V gene data show CDR1 as SGDLS and CDR2 as YYNGEE. Trimming removed 4 bases at V and 4 bases at J, with 12 bases between. The CDR3 extends over 14 amino acids. The CDR3 spells CASSTFDSYNEQFF. As DNA, the CDR3 is TGTGCCAGCAGCACCTTCGACAGTTACAATGAGCAGTTCTTC.

On this clonotype: No conserved phenylalanine or tryptophan is present at the end of the CDR3, so a read error is the likely explanation. J is TRBJ2-7 and V is TRBV7-3; TRBD2 agrees at 13 bases. V dropped 5 bases and J dropped 3; count of bases not matched to a gene: 4. CDR1 SGHTA and CDR2 FQGTGA come from the germline V gene. This CDR3 region has 15 residues. CDR3 loop: CASSAWTSGSYEQYC. The CDR3 DNA sequence: TGTGCCAGCAGCGCCTGGACTAGCGGGAGCTACGAGCAGTACTGC.

CDR3 residues: CASSARDSYPTQYF. CDR3 nucleotides: TGTGCCAGCAGCGCCCGGGACTCGTACCCCACCCAGTACTTC. V usage is TRBV11-2 and J usage is TRBJ2-5, with TRBD2 as a possible D gene (6 bases). The CDR3 extends over 14 amino acids. V was clipped by 5 bases and J by 8 bases, with 18 bases between them. CDR1 is SGHAT, CDR2 FQNNGV, per germline.

V is TRBV7-3 and J is TRBJ1-2; D might be TRBD1 (6 bases). This CDR3 is 18 amino acids long. V lost 2 bases and J lost 4, with 23 bases in between. Germline-derived CDR1 and CDR2 are SGHTA and FQGTGA. The CDR3 DNA follows: TGTGCCAGCAGCTTAGTTGCGGGGGCGGATATGCGACCCTATGGCTACACCTTC. It codes for CASSLVAGADMRPYGYTF. Full variable domain (remainder filled in from reference TRBV7-3 and TRBJ1-2): GAGVSQTPSNKVTEKGKYVELRCDPISGHTALYWYRQSLGQGPEFLIYFQGTGAADDSGLPNDRFFAVRPEGSVSTLKIQRTERGDSAVYLCASSLVAGADMRPYGYTFGSGTRLTVV.

Here the CDR3 DNA reads TGTGCCACCCGACAGTTTTTTTCAACACAGGCGGATACGCAGTATTTT. Amino acids: CATRQFFSTQADTQYF. This chain links TRBV28 with TRBJ2-3, with D possibly being TRBD1 (5 bases). Germline CDR1 and CDR2: MDHEN and SYDVKM. Trimming removed 10 bases from V and 6 bases from J, with 26 bases in between. This CDR3 comprises 16 residues.

The V call is TRBV24-1, the J call TRBJ2-1; 12 bases match TRBD2. J was trimmed by 4 bases and V by 9 bases; bases with no gene match: 6. The CDR3 is 15 residues long. Per the germline V gene, CDR1 is KGHDR and CDR2 is SFDVKD. As DNA, the CDR3 is TGTGCCACCGCCCAGACTAGCGGGGGTTACAATGAGCAGTTCTTC. As protein: CATAQTSGGYNEQFF.

In its sample, this clonotype was seen many times. The chain joins TRBV4-3 to TRBJ2-7, with 7 bases aligning to TRBD1. The germline gives CDR1 LGHNA, CDR2 YSLEER. The junction had 7 bases not matched to a gene; V was cut back by 1 base and J by 4 bases. The CDR3 totals 15 residues. The chain's CDR3 is CASSQGQGPMYEQYF. CDR3 DNA sequence: TGCGCCAGCAGCCAAGGACAGGGCCCCATGTACGAGCAGTACTTC.

This clonotype has a handful of counts. J is TRBJ2-1 and V is TRBV24-1; D remains unclear. Germline assignment: CDR1 KGHDR and CDR2 SFDVKD. CDR3 length: 16 residues. Trimming pared 6 bases from V and 5 bases from J, leaving 19 bases between. The CDR3, as DNA: TGTGCCACCAGTCCGACCAACCCAGCGCCCAACAATGAGCAGTTCTTC. Its translation is CATSPTNPAPNNEQFF.

This clonotype was seen a handful of times. The chain couples TRBV5-1 to TRBJ2-1; 14 nucleotides line up with TRBD2. There are 18 residues in the CDR3. Germline V gives CDR1 SGHRS, CDR2 YFSETQ. V lost 4 bases to trimming and J lost 0 bases; unmatched junction nucleotides: 6. The CDR3 protein is CASSGTSGSPSSYNEQFF. CDR3 bases: TGCGCCAGCAGCGGGACTAGCGGGAGTCCAAGCTCCTACAATGAGCAGTTCTTC.

The rearrangement uses TRBV5-5 and TRBJ2-5; 9 bases line up with TRBD1. The CDR3 loop spans 16 amino acids. Germline V gives CDR1 SGHKS, CDR2 YYEKEE (reference sequence). The J segment lost 1 base and the V segment lost 3 bases, leaving 7 bases of the junction unmatched. The CDR3: CASSSSPGQGQETQYF. The CDR3 DNA reads as TGTGCCAGCAGCTCGTCTCCGGGACAGGGCCAAGAGACCCAGTACTTC. Complete variable domain (other parts from reference TRBV5-5 and TRBJ2-5): DAGVTQSPTHLIKTRGQQVTLRCSPISGHKSVSWYQQVLGQGPQFIFQYYEKEERGRGNFPDRFSARQFPNYSSELNVNALLLGDSALYLCASSSSPGQGQETQYFGPGTRLLVL.

This chain uses TRBV20-1 with TRBJ2-1, with 11 bases fitting TRBD2. CDR3 length: 18 amino acids. J was trimmed by 4 bases and V by 0 bases; bases with no gene match: 11. Germline CDR1 reads DFQATT; CDR2 reads SNEGSKA (reference sequence). CDR3 in DNA: TGCAGTGCTAGAGAGACGCGGAGACTAGCGGGAAATTACAATGAGCAGTTCTTC. Amino acids: CSARETRRLAGNYNEQFF.

This chain uses TRBV10-3 with TRBJ2-1; no firm D call. Matching the DNA end better, TRBJ2-7 makes the J call doubtful. CDR3 size: 15 residues. Germline V gene lookup returns CDR1 ENHRY and CDR2 SYGVKD. Here the CDR3 reads CAISEARSSYNEQYF. The CDR3 nucleotides read TGTGCCATCAGTGAAGCGAGGAGCTCCTACAATGAGCAGTACTTC.

The J gene is TRBJ2-5, the V gene TRBV28; the match to TRBD2 covers 10 bases. The trim removed 5 bases at V and 5 bases at J, leaving 8 bases unmatched. CDR1 MDHEN and CDR2 SYDVKM come from the germline V gene. The CDR3 is made up of 15 amino acids. Here the CDR3 DNA reads TGTGCCAGCAGTAGGCAGCGGGAGGGTCAGGAGACCCAGTACTTC. It encodes CASSRQREGQETQYF.

This clonotype has more than one count but fewer than ten. The chain combines TRBV5-8 with TRBJ1-1; unclear D gene. The CDR3 extends over 12 amino acids. V lost 4 bases and J 0 bases, leaving 4 bases between the germline ends. Germline loops: CDR1 SGHTS, CDR2 YDEGEE. The CDR3 sequence is CASSAMNTEAFF. Written as DNA, the CDR3 is TGTGCCAGCAGCGCTATGAACACTGAAGCTTTCTTT.

The V and J genes are TRBV6-2 or TRBV6-3 and TRBJ1-5; 7 nucleotides align to TRBD1. This CDR3 is built from 15 residues. Looked up from germline, CDR1 is MNHEY and CDR2 is SVGEGT. V trimming: 6 bases; J trimming: 2 bases; junction bases outside the gene matches: 7. The CDR3 here is CASRPGGTGNQPQHF. CDR3 nucleotides: TGTGCCAGCAGGCCCGGTGGGACAGGCAATCAGCCCCAGCATTTT.

This clonotype occurred once. V gene TRBV20-1 combines with J gene TRBJ2-3; 7 bases line up with TRBD1. The V gene end was trimmed by 4 bases and the J gene end by 0 bases; junction bases not matched to a gene: 10. Germline CDR1 is DFQATT and CDR2 is SNEGSKA (reference sequence). The length of the CDR3 is 16 residues. CDR3 DNA: TGCAGTGCTATAGTCAAGACAGGGACCAGCACAGATACGCAGTATTTT. Its protein product is CSAIVKTGTSTDTQYF.

As for this clonotype: An end of the junction differs from the germline gene, which may be a read error. The V gene is TRBV5-1, the J gene TRBJ2-5, with 9 bases fitting TRBD2. The CDR3 extends over 15 amino acids. Germline values: CDR1 SGHRS, CDR2 YFSETQ. CDR3 in DNA: TGCGCCTGCAGCCCCGGGACTAGCATTCAAGAGACCCAGTACTTC. Protein product: CACSPGTSIQETQYF.